The rows below give T cell receptor beta chains drawn from one sample of a study of patients and donors after allogeneic stem cell transplantation. A single record per CDR3 protein comes from TCRdb applying MiXCR to the RT-PCR reads. This table has 200,000 to 250,000 distinct CDR3 sequences, around 14% appearing once. Sequenced input: blood, either unsorted or a sorted T cell fraction (not recorded which). The receptors here all came from a human donor who was either an allogeneic HSCT recipient or a stem cell or donor lymphocyte infusion donor (not recorded which). It is not recorded whose cells these are; they may come from a transplant donor. The CDR3 runs from the conserved cysteine through the conserved F or W. D genes are given only for firm matches. The size field is filled for only some rows; it gives once, few, many or a size class.

d_call: NA; j_call: TRBJ2-2; v_call: TRBV11-2; clone_size: many; cdr3_nt: TGTGCCAGCAGCTTACGGCTGGCGGGGCGTGGTTCCGGGGAGCTGTTTTTT; cdr3_aa: CASSLRLAGRGSGELFF
d_call: TRBD2; j_call: TRBJ2-1; v_call: TRBV7-3; clone_size: few; cdr3_nt: TGTGCCAGCAGCCCGGGACTAGAGTACAATGAGCAGTTCTTC; cdr3_aa: CASSPGLEYNEQFF
d_call: NA; j_call: TRBJ2-7; v_call: TRBV20-1; clone_size: many; cdr3_nt: TGCAGTGCCCCGATGAGTCCCAGCTACGAGCAGTACTTC; cdr3_aa: CSAPMSPSYEQYF
d_call: TRBD1; j_call: TRBJ2-7; v_call: TRBV10-3; clone_size: NA; cdr3_nt: TGTGCCGTAACCGGGACAGGAGCTTACGAGCAGTACTTC; cdr3_aa: CAVTGTGAYEQYF
d_call: TRBD1; j_call: TRBJ1-1; v_call: TRBV4-1; clone_size: many; cdr3_nt: TGCGCCAGCAGCGCGGGCCAGGGGGCAGGGGACACTGAAGCTTTCTTT; cdr3_aa: CASSAGQGAGDTEAFF
d_call: TRBD1; j_call: TRBJ2-7; v_call: TRBV7-9; clone_size: few; cdr3_nt: TGTGCCAGCACCATGGACAGGGGATACGAGCAGTACTTC; cdr3_aa: CASTMDRGYEQYF
d_call: NA; j_call: TRBJ2-3; v_call: TRBV11-2; clone_size: few; cdr3_nt: TGTGCCAGCAGCTTCGGCGGGTACGGCACAGATACGCAGTATTTT; cdr3_aa: CASSFGGYGTDTQYF
d_call: NA; j_call: TRBJ1-5; v_call: TRBV20-1; clone_size: many; cdr3_nt: TGCAGTGCGAAGACAGGCAATCAGCCCCAGCATTTT; cdr3_aa: CSAKTGNQPQHF
d_call: TRBD2; j_call: TRBJ2-3; v_call: TRBV29-1; clone_size: many; cdr3_nt: TGCAGCGTTGTTCCTAGCGGCCGCACAGATACGCAGTATTTT; cdr3_aa: CSVVPSGRTDTQYF
d_call: NA; j_call: TRBJ2-2; v_call: TRBV20-1; clone_size: NA; cdr3_nt: TGCAGTGCTAGAGATCGGCGCAGGGGTTACACCGGGGAGCTGTTTTTT; cdr3_aa: CSARDRRRGYTGELFF
d_call: NA; j_call: TRBJ2-1; v_call: TRBV12-3/TRBV12-4; clone_size: few; cdr3_nt: TGTGCCAGCAGTCACCTTCGACCAGCGGCAAACAATGAGCAGTTCTTC; cdr3_aa: CASSHLRPAANNEQFF
d_call: NA; j_call: TRBJ2-7; v_call: TRBV27; clone_size: NA; cdr3_nt: TGTGCCAGCAGTTGGGACCTAGCCAGCTCCTACGAGCAGTACTTC; cdr3_aa: CASSWDLASSYEQYF
d_call: TRBD1; j_call: TRBJ2-7; v_call: TRBV6-2/TRBV6-3; clone_size: few; cdr3_nt: TGTGCCAGCAGCTCCGGGACAGGGTGGACCGAGCAGTACTTC; cdr3_aa: CASSSGTGWTEQYF
d_call: NA; j_call: TRBJ1-1; v_call: TRBV5-1; clone_size: NA; cdr3_nt: TGCGCCAGCAGCTTGGCCCCTCCGGGACGGGTGAACACTGAAGCTTTCTTT; cdr3_aa: CASSLAPPGRVNTEAFF
d_call: NA; j_call: TRBJ2-2; v_call: TRBV20-1; clone_size: NA; cdr3_nt: TGCAGTGCTAGCCCCTTGCGGGACGTGGCCGGGGAGCTGTTTTTT; cdr3_aa: CSASPLRDVAGELFF
d_call: NA; j_call: TRBJ1-3; v_call: TRBV28; clone_size: NA; cdr3_nt: TGTGCCACCCTTAGTCCTTACAACGGGGCCGCAGGCTCTGGAAACACCATATATTTT; cdr3_aa: CATLSPYNGAAGSGNTIYF
d_call: NA; j_call: TRBJ2-7; v_call: TRBV19; clone_size: few; cdr3_nt: TGTGCCAGTGGAGTAGTGGGTTACGAGCAGTACTTC; cdr3_aa: CASGVVGYEQYF
d_call: TRBD2; j_call: TRBJ2-1; v_call: TRBV4-2; clone_size: many; cdr3_nt: TGTGCCAGCAGCCAAGAGCCCGCCATGACTAGCGGGGACTACAATGAGCAGTTCTTC; cdr3_aa: CASSQEPAMTSGDYNEQFF
d_call: TRBD2; j_call: TRBJ2-1; v_call: TRBV9; clone_size: NA; cdr3_nt: TGTGCCAGCAGCGTAGGTGGTAGCGGGGGGCCCGGTAGGGTTAATGAGCAGTTCTTC; cdr3_aa: CASSVGGSGGPGRVNEQFF
d_call: NA; j_call: TRBJ2-7; v_call: TRBV5-1; clone_size: few; cdr3_nt: TGCGCCAGCACCTTGGAGGTACGCGGGACGTCCGAGCAGTACTTC; cdr3_aa: CASTLEVRGTSEQYF
d_call: TRBD1; j_call: TRBJ1-2; v_call: TRBV11-2; clone_size: many; cdr3_nt: TGTGCCAGCAGCTTAGTCCGCCCAGGGGGCGCGGACAACTATGGCTACACCTTC; cdr3_aa: CASSLVRPGGADNYGYTF
d_call: TRBD1; j_call: TRBJ2-7; v_call: TRBV19; clone_size: few; cdr3_nt: TGTGCCAGTAGTATAGCCCTAGACAGGGTATTCTCCGAGCAGTACTTC; cdr3_aa: CASSIALDRVFSEQYF
d_call: TRBD2; j_call: TRBJ2-3; v_call: TRBV3-1; clone_size: many; cdr3_nt: TGTGCCAGCAGCCAAGGTAGCGGGAGAATCGGCGCAGATACGCAGTATTTT; cdr3_aa: CASSQGSGRIGADTQYF
d_call: NA; j_call: TRBJ2-5; v_call: TRBV19; clone_size: few; cdr3_nt: TGTGCCAGTAGTCCCAACTCGACTAGGATGGAGACCCAGTACTTC; cdr3_aa: CASSPNSTRMETQYF
d_call: NA; j_call: TRBJ1-1; v_call: TRBV6-1; clone_size: few; cdr3_nt: TGTGCCAGCCACCTTGGAATCATGAACACTGAAGCTTTCTTT; cdr3_aa: CASHLGIMNTEAFF
d_call: NA; j_call: TRBJ1-6; v_call: TRBV20-1; clone_size: NA; cdr3_nt: TGCAGTGCTAGTGGGGGGCTCGCTAATTCACCCCTCCACTTT; cdr3_aa: CSASGGLANSPLHF
d_call: NA; j_call: TRBJ1-1; v_call: TRBV12-3/TRBV12-4; clone_size: NA; cdr3_nt: TGTGCCAGCAGTTCAAATTTAAAACAGGGGAACACTGAAGCTTTCTTT; cdr3_aa: CASSSNLKQGNTEAFF
d_call: TRBD2; j_call: TRBJ2-7; v_call: TRBV19; clone_size: NA; cdr3_nt: TGTGCCAGTAAAACTAGCGGGGGCGCGTACGAGCAGTACTTC; cdr3_aa: CASKTSGGAYEQYF
d_call: TRBD1; j_call: TRBJ1-6; v_call: TRBV20-1; clone_size: NA; cdr3_nt: TGCAGTGCTCCGCCGACAGGGGGTTATAATTCACCCCTCCACTTT; cdr3_aa: CSAPPTGGYNSPLHF
d_call: NA; j_call: TRBJ1-5; v_call: TRBV6-1; clone_size: few; cdr3_nt: TGTGCCAGCAGTGAAAGGGTAGGGATTGGCAATCAGCCCCAGCATTTT; cdr3_aa: CASSERVGIGNQPQHF
d_call: TRBD2; j_call: TRBJ2-1; v_call: TRBV15; clone_size: NA; cdr3_nt: TGTGCCACGCTCGGGGGGACTAGCAATGAGCAGTTCTTC; cdr3_aa: CATLGGTSNEQFF
d_call: NA; j_call: TRBJ1-6; v_call: TRBV7-9; clone_size: few; cdr3_nt: TGTGCCAGCAGCTTAGCGGGACGGGATAATTCACCCCTCCACTTT; cdr3_aa: CASSLAGRDNSPLHF
d_call: TRBD1; j_call: TRBJ2-5; v_call: TRBV9; clone_size: many; cdr3_nt: TGTGCCAGCAGCGTTGGACAGGGACTGGAGACCCAGTACTTC; cdr3_aa: CASSVGQGLETQYF
d_call: NA; j_call: TRBJ2-7; v_call: TRBV11-2; clone_size: many; cdr3_nt: TGTGCCAGCAGCTTAAGCGCCGGTCCCTCTGAGCAGTACTTC; cdr3_aa: CASSLSAGPSEQYF
d_call: NA; j_call: TRBJ2-5; v_call: TRBV20-1; clone_size: many; cdr3_nt: TGCAGTGCTAGAGTGGCAGGCGTCCAAGAGACCCAGTACTTC; cdr3_aa: CSARVAGVQETQYF
d_call: TRBD1; j_call: TRBJ1-2; v_call: TRBV7-9; clone_size: few; cdr3_nt: TGTGCCAGCAGCTTCACAGGGGTCCATCGGCCTAACTATGGCTACACCTTC; cdr3_aa: CASSFTGVHRPNYGYTF
d_call: NA; j_call: TRBJ1-1; v_call: TRBV5-1; clone_size: many; cdr3_nt: TGCGCCAGCAGCTTAACAGACTCAAACACTGAAGCTTTCTTT; cdr3_aa: CASSLTDSNTEAFF
d_call: NA; j_call: TRBJ2-1; v_call: TRBV10-3; clone_size: NA; cdr3_nt: TGTGCCCAAGACGAGGACGACTCCTACAATGAGCAGTTCTTC; cdr3_aa: CAQDEDDSYNEQFF
d_call: NA; j_call: TRBJ2-1; v_call: TRBV9; clone_size: NA; cdr3_nt: TGTGCCAGCAGCGTCGAGGGTTCGACCTACAATGAGCAGTTCTTC; cdr3_aa: CASSVEGSTYNEQFF
d_call: NA; j_call: TRBJ2-7; v_call: TRBV12-3/TRBV12-4; clone_size: many; cdr3_nt: TGTGCCAGCAGTTTACGTGGAGGGCTACGCTGGGAGCAGTACTTC; cdr3_aa: CASSLRGGLRWEQYF
d_call: NA; j_call: TRBJ1-5; v_call: TRBV5-5; clone_size: few; cdr3_nt: TGTGCCAGCAGCTGGGGCGGCGGGGGACGTAGCAATCAGCCCCAGCATTTT; cdr3_aa: CASSWGGGGRSNQPQHF
d_call: NA; j_call: TRBJ1-5; v_call: TRBV6-1; clone_size: NA; cdr3_nt: TGTGCCAGCATCCTTGAGGACGGATATAGCAATCAGCCCCAGCATTTT; cdr3_aa: CASILEDGYSNQPQHF